This T cell receptor beta chain was sequenced during a study of Graves' ophthalmopathy and Graves' hyperthyroidism. Broader study findings: A classifier, a 13-signature model, separated ophthalmopathy from stable hyperthyroidism with around 88% sensitivity and less than 83% specificity.

Amplified TCR beta CDR3 regions were obtained using RNA transcripts as template. HTBI primers primed a first-round RT-PCR, and a second-round multiplex PCR followed. TCRdb analysed the multiplex PCR reads with MiXCR anew, one entry per CDR3 protein. The data hold about 660,000 distinct CDR3 sequences, with about 38% observed a single time. The V gene end was trimmed by 6 bases and the J gene end by 7 bases; junction bases not matched to a gene: 10. CDR1 is SNHLY and CDR2 is FYNNEI in the germline V gene. This CDR3 comprises 14 residues. Ophthalmopathy donors' eye disease showed moderate-to-severe activity, CAS of at least 3, NOSPECS of at least 4 and duration under 3 months. This clonotype was seen only a few times. Its target is not known.

This receptor was identified in an adult man with Graves' ophthalmopathy. Sequencing used peripheral blood. The chain is built from TRBV2 and TRBJ2-7, with 9 bases that match TRBD2. The CDR3 DNA reads TGTGCCAGCAGCACGACTAGCGGAGTACGAGAGCAGTACTTC. Its translation: CASSTTSGVREQYF.